Described below is a single TCR beta chain sequence and its context. Its target is unknown. Here immunoSEQ multiplex PCR was the method, and the copy in TCRdb shows in-frame clones only, minus some. The repertoire holds about 150,000 clones, with approximately 87% as singletons. Germline trimming cut 2 bases from V and 8 bases from J; bases unmatched to any gene: 13. CDR3 length: 16 amino acids. Germline assignment: CDR1 SQVTM and CDR2 ANQGSEA. These data come from a study of T cell responses to AZD1222 COVID-19 vaccine. The study's findings and limits: At 160-218 and 743-854, vaccine-associated CD4 TCRs were dominant, and they spanned spike.

The chain has TRBV29-1 and TRBJ2-1; 9 positions agree with TRBD2. This sequence was found in an adult in good health. This material consisted of peripheral blood, taken on day 0 of MenACWY control vaccination. The CDR3 sequence: CSVESSGLAFDHEQFF. DNA for the CDR3: TGCAGCGTTGAATCTTCGGGACTAGCATTTGATCATGAGCAGTTCTTC.